The T cell receptor beta chain described here comes from a study of type 1 regulatory T cells. Overall study context: An in vitro protocol generated T-allo10, a Tr1-enriched, alloantigen-specific CD4 T cell product.

The CDR3 length is 12 residues. Germline CDR1 reads MDHEN; CDR2 reads SYDVKM. Between the trimmed V and J ends, which lost 2 bases and 4 bases, there was a span of 5 bases. This clonotype showed up many times. Its antigen is unidentified. A single record per CDR3 protein comes from TCRdb applying MiXCR to the reads. The data contain tens of thousands of distinct CDR3 sequences, around 20% of them singletons. Study findings and constraints: Type 1 regulatory T cells had a more restricted TCR repertoire than non-type 1 regulatory T cells.

This sequence originates from a human donor in good health. The rearrangement uses TRBV28 and TRBJ1-2; D perhaps matches TRBD1 (5 bases). The specimen was cultured type 1 regulatory T (Tr1) cells, either the whole culture or a sorted fraction (not recorded which). CDR3 protein: CASSLGGYGYTF. For the CDR3, the DNA is TGTGCCAGCAGTTTAGGGGGCTATGGCTACACCTTC.